This TCR beta chain was sequenced during a study of radiation and T cells in renal cell carcinoma. Study-level results: In blood, top tumor clones expanded by 2 weeks, shrinking by 4. Without pretreatment biopsies, baseline tumor clonotype presence was undetermined.

The sample's time point: baseline pretreatment blood. Treatment indicated: 15 Gy SBRT to primary tumor, nephrectomy 4 weeks later. After SBRT, blood was collected at 2 and 4 weeks, plus baseline. The tumor was a clear cell renal cell carcinoma. On this clone: Its antigen is as yet unknown.

V was shortened by 3 bases and J by 1 base, with 14 bases between the two germline ends. Germline lookup yields CDR1 SGHDT and CDR2 YYEEEE. The CDR3 length is 15 residues. The protocol was immunoSEQ multiplex PCR, while the TCRdb copy is restricted to in-frame clones and leaves out a portion. The sample contains some 100,000 clones, 70% to 85% of which appear only once. This chain links TRBV5-6 with TRBJ2-7, with D perhaps matching TRBD1 or TRBD2 (6 bases each). The origin of this receptor is a man aged 55 to 69 with renal cell carcinoma. This material consisted of blood, taken from a patient whose treatment included radiotherapy and nephrectomy. CDR3 nucleotide sequence: TGTGCCAGCAGCTCCCTGGGGGGCCCGTCCTACGAGCAGTACTTC. It translates to CASSSLGGPSYEQYF.